The rows below give T cell receptor beta chains drawn from one sample of a study of T cells in narcolepsy. The assay was immunoSEQ multiplex PCR, and TCRdb's table has in-frame clones only and misses some. The table has about 27,000 clones, around three quarters seen once; the top ten hold around 3.1%. Sequenced input: CD45RA- memory CD4+ T cells from PBMCs. Receptor source: a human donor with narcolepsy. Both conserved end residues are part of each CDR3. A D gene is named only where the DNA matches it firmly. Clone size, where shown, is once, few, many, or a class for clones that have expanded.

J: TRBJ2-7; length: 14; size: -; D: -; V: TRBV6-5; CDR3: CASRGTLGSYEQYF; DNA: TGTGCCAGCAGAGGGACCCTCGGCTCCTACGAGCAGTACTTC
J: TRBJ2-5; length: 13; size: -; D: -; V: TRBV5-1; CDR3: CASSSFGGETQYF; DNA: TGCGCCAGCAGCTCATTCGGCGGGGAGACCCAGTACTTC
J: TRBJ1-1; length: 14; size: -; D: -; V: TRBV11-3; CDR3: CASSLGQGPTEAFF; DNA: TGTGCCAGCAGCTTAGGGCAAGGGCCCACTGAAGCTTTCTTT
J: TRBJ1-2; length: 14; size: -; D: -; V: TRBV18; CDR3: CASSPGAQGFGYTF; DNA: TGTGCCAGCTCACCAGGGGCACAAGGGTTTGGCTACACCTTC
J: TRBJ1-4; length: 15; size: once; D: -; V: TRBV27; CDR3: CASSLRGYGGLILFF; DNA: TGTGCCAGCAGCCTGAGGGGGTACGGGGGGCTCATACTGTTTTTT
J: TRBJ2-7; length: 16; size: -; D: TRBD2; V: TRBV5-1; CDR3: CASSLTTSGGLHGLYF; DNA: TGCGCCAGCAGCTTGACGACTAGCGGGGGGCTCCACGGGTTGTACTTC
J: TRBJ1-2; length: 14; size: -; D: -; V: TRBV28; CDR3: CASSLESQGGGYTF; DNA: TGTGCCAGCAGTTTAGAATCCCAGGGAGGGGGCTACACCTTC
J: TRBJ2-1; length: 16; size: -; D: -; V: TRBV19; CDR3: CASSARHGKEYNEQFF; DNA: TGTGCCAGTAGTGCCCGACACGGAAAAGAGTACAATGAGCAGTTCTTC
J: TRBJ1-4; length: 13; size: -; D: -; V: TRBV6-6; CDR3: CATHNSNNEKLFF; DNA: TGTGCCACCCATAATTCCAATAATGAAAAACTGTTTTTT
J: TRBJ2-1; length: 13; size: -; D: -; V: TRBV5-1; CDR3: CASGELPSDEQFF; DNA: TGCGCCAGCGGTGAACTACCCAGTGATGAGCAGTTCTTC
J: TRBJ1-5; length: 14; size: -; D: TRBD1; V: TRBV2; CDR3: CASSAGGANQPQHF; DNA: TGTGCCAGCAGCGCAGGGGGCGCGAATCAGCCCCAGCATTTT
J: TRBJ2-6; length: 15; size: -; D: TRBD1; V: TRBV5-1; CDR3: CASTPTGVGANVLTF; DNA: TGCGCCAGCACCCCTACAGGGGTCGGGGCCAACGTCCTGACTTTC
J: TRBJ1-1; length: 17; size: -; D: TRBD1; V: TRBV19; CDR3: CASSIDGTGRVGTEAFF; DNA: TGTGCCAGTAGTATAGATGGGACAGGGCGAGTTGGCACTGAAGCTTTCTTT
J: TRBJ2-7; length: 15; size: few; D: TRBD1; V: TRBV6-1; CDR3: CASRGGQGPTYEQYF; DNA: TGTGCCAGCAGGGGGGGACAGGGGCCCACCTACGAGCAGTACTTC
J: TRBJ2-1; length: 16; size: few; D: TRBD1; V: TRBV10-3; CDR3: CAIKNGDRLGGNEQFF; DNA: TGTGCCATCAAGAATGGGGACAGACTCGGAGGCAATGAGCAGTTCTTC
J: TRBJ1-5; length: 20; size: -; D: -; V: TRBV21-1; CDR3: CASTKTYRTGGEKCNQPQHF; DNA: TGTGCCAGCACCAAAACTTACCGGACAGGGGGCGAGAAGTGCAATCAGCCCCAGCATTTT
J: TRBJ2-2; length: 16; size: few; D: TRBD1; V: TRBV7-9; CDR3: CASSLDTGVNTGELFF; DNA: TGTGCCAGCAGCTTAGACACAGGGGTAAACACCGGGGAGCTGTTTTTT
J: TRBJ2-7; length: 16; size: -; D: -; V: TRBV7-7; CDR3: CASSLGVGGGASEQYF; DNA: TGTGCCAGCAGCTTAGGGGTGGGAGGGGGCGCGTCCGAGCAGTACTTC
J: TRBJ2-7; length: 15; size: -; D: TRBD1; V: TRBV15; CDR3: CATRSMGQGAYEQYF; DNA: TGTGCCACCAGATCTATGGGACAGGGGGCCTACGAGCAGTACTTC
J: TRBJ1-2; length: 15; size: -; D: -; V: TRBV4-1; CDR3: CASSQEQGWGNGYTF; DNA: TGCGCCAGCAGCCAAGAACAGGGCTGGGGTAATGGCTACACCTTC
J: TRBJ2-7; length: 14; size: few; D: TRBD1; V: TRBV5-1; CDR3: CASSLTGQGYEQYF; DNA: TGCGCCAGCAGCTTGACCGGACAGGGATACGAGCAGTACTTC
J: TRBJ1-2; length: 13; size: -; D: TRBD1; V: TRBV19; CDR3: CASSPNRGNGYTF; DNA: TGTGCCAGTAGTCCCAACAGGGGAAATGGCTACACCTTC
J: TRBJ1-2; length: 14; size: -; D: -; V: TRBV19; CDR3: CASSIGRGKGGYTF; DNA: TGTGCCAGTAGTATCGGGAGAGGGAAGGGTGGCTACACCTTC
J: TRBJ1-1; length: 13; size: -; D: -; V: TRBV9; CDR3: CASSLLGRGEAFF; DNA: TGTGCCAGCAGCCTCTTAGGAAGGGGTGAAGCTTTCTTT
J: TRBJ2-7; length: 14; size: -; D: -; V: TRBV27; CDR3: CASSNRVGAYEQYF; DNA: TGTGCCAGCAGTAACCGGGTGGGAGCCTACGAGCAGTACTTC
J: TRBJ2-7; length: 13; size: -; D: TRBD1; V: TRBV11-2; CDR3: CASSYRDSYEQYF; DNA: TGTGCCAGCAGCTACCGGGACAGCTACGAGCAGTACTTC
J: TRBJ2-1; length: 15; size: -; D: -; V: TRBV7-8; CDR3: CASSLEGGAGNEQFF; DNA: TGTGCCAGCAGCTTAGAGGGCGGGGCGGGGAATGAGCAGTTCTTC
J: TRBJ2-7; length: 15; size: -; D: TRBD1; V: TRBV18; CDR3: CASSPGTAAWGEQYF; DNA: TGTGCCAGCTCACCGGGGACAGCCGCCTGGGGCGAGCAGTACTTC
J: TRBJ2-5; length: 14; size: few; D: TRBD1; V: TRBV19; CDR3: CASRPGQYQETQYF; DNA: TGTGCCAGTCGGCCGGGACAGTATCAAGAGACCCAGTACTTC
J: TRBJ1-5; length: 13; size: -; D: -; V: TRBV30; CDR3: CAWASGDGQPQHF; DNA: TGTGCCTGGGCCTCAGGGGATGGACAGCCCCAGCATTTT
J: TRBJ2-1; length: 13; size: -; D: -; V: TRBV5-1; CDR3: CASNTDGNNEQFF; DNA: TGCGCCAGCAACACGGACGGTAACAATGAGCAGTTCTTC
J: TRBJ2-1; length: 17; size: -; D: TRBD2; V: TRBV25-1; CDR3: CASSESRLAGAYNEQFF; DNA: TGTGCCAGCAGTGAATCCCGACTAGCGGGGGCTTACAATGAGCAGTTCTTC
J: TRBJ1-1; length: 17; size: -; D: -; V: TRBV21-1; CDR3: CASSKGRGQGAWTEAFF; DNA: TGTGCCAGCAGCAAAGGGAGGGGACAGGGGGCGTGGACTGAAGCTTTCTTT
J: TRBJ2-3; length: 16; size: -; D: TRBD2; V: TRBV25-1; CDR3: CASSENLRGSTDTQYF; DNA: TGTGCCAGCAGTGAGAATCTGCGGGGGAGCACAGATACGCAGTATTTT
J: TRBJ2-1; length: 16; size: -; D: TRBD1; V: TRBV4-1; CDR3: CASSQMKQGRVGEQFF; DNA: TGCGCCAGCAGCCAGATGAAACAGGGGCGGGTGGGTGAGCAGTTCTTC
J: TRBJ2-7; length: 15; size: few; D: -; V: TRBV6-1; CDR3: CASETDGGNSYEQYF; DNA: TGTGCCAGTGAGACCGATGGGGGGAATTCCTACGAGCAGTACTTC
J: TRBJ2-3; length: 15; size: -; D: -; V: TRBV6-5; CDR3: CASSATWGVTDTQYF; DNA: TGTGCCAGCAGTGCGACTTGGGGGGTCACAGATACGCAGTATTTT
J: TRBJ1-3; length: 16; size: -; D: -; V: TRBV5-1; CDR3: CASSLEGSQSGNTIYF; DNA: TGCGCCAGCAGCTTGGAGGGTAGTCAGTCTGGAAACACCATATATTTT
J: TRBJ2-5; length: 16; size: -; D: TRBD2; V: TRBV6-6; CDR3: CASSRTIAGPQETQYF; DNA: TGTGCCAGCAGCCGAACCATAGCGGGTCCTCAAGAGACCCAGTACTTC
J: TRBJ2-7; length: 14; size: -; D: TRBD2; V: TRBV6-5; CDR3: CASSYSGGTYEQYF; DNA: TGTGCCAGCAGTTACAGCGGGGGGACCTACGAGCAGTACTTC
J: TRBJ1-6; length: 14; size: few; D: -; V: TRBV11-3; CDR3: CASSFSQVASPLHF; DNA: TGTGCCAGCAGCTTTTCCCAGGTTGCTTCACCCCTCCACTTT
J: TRBJ1-1; length: 13; size: once; D: -; V: TRBV29-1; CDR3: CSPWRGDGTEAFF; DNA: TGCAGCCCATGGAGGGGAGACGGCACTGAAGCTTTCTTT
J: TRBJ2-1; length: 11; size: -; D: -; V: TRBV11-3; CDR3: CASSFPLKQFF; DNA: TGTGCCAGCAGCTTCCCCCTCAAGCAGTTCTTC